This entry describes one T cell receptor beta chain. Its antigen is not identified. Using immunoSEQ multiplex PCR, the repertoire was profiled, and TCRdb retains in-frame clones only, with some absent. This table holds 130,000 to 150,000 clones, around 83% found once. Unmatched junction bases numbered 3, after V lost 4 bases and J lost 10 bases. CDR1 is SQVTM, CDR2 ANQGSEA, per germline. The CDR3 is made up of 11 amino acids. This entry comes from a study of T cell responses to AZD1222 COVID-19 vaccine. Notes on the study in general: Most donors were white British and more were female, and clonal diversity was possibly underestimated.

V is TRBV29-1 and J is TRBJ1-2; 10 bases line up with TRBD1. The material sequenced was peripheral blood, taken on day 0 of MenACWY control vaccination. The receptor's source is an adult in good health. In DNA form, the CDR3 reads TGCAGCGTTGCGACAGGGGGCCTCTACACCTTC. Residues: CSVATGGLYTF.